Described below is a single TCR beta chain sequence and its context. Taking its sample share into account, this clonotype is medium-sized (0.01 to 0.1%). What antigen it recognizes has not been identified. Nothing much larger sits one base from this clone, and base qualities are not available. The label giving this sample's time point can be read as: patch test 2, 6 weeks after DPC sensitization. The treatment or condition label for this specimen denotes: therapeutic diphenylcyclopropenone sensitization with weekly scalp DPC. Blood at each patch-test visit was drawn before the patch test was applied. To be eligible, patients had to be aged 18 to 70, diagnosed with alopecia and judged suitable for DPC therapy, while pregnant patients were excluded. Unfractionated whole blood was collected in Tempus Blood RNA tubes, and total RNA was extracted from that blood. This record comes from a study of human T cells and chemical hapten exposure (dated by TCRdb to about 2021). General notes on the study: For sensitization, 2% DPC in acetone was applied to a roughly 2 cm by roughly 2 cm area of upper inner arm skin. Throughout the roughly 25-week study period, patients were also given weekly therapeutic DPC doses on the scalp. Patch tests used Finn chambers with 0.01% DPC on the upper back, scored after 6 days by International Contact Dermatitis Research Group standards. Most of the patients in the cohort were female, and the cohort covered alopecia areata with under or over 50% scalp involvement, alopecia totalis and alopecia universalis. The libraries were sequenced as a pool, and the TCR yield per sample differed mostly because of small variations in library volumes within the pool. This study followed changes in the peripheral blood TCR repertoire in vivo during primary and secondary sensitization of alopecia patients to the hapten diphenylcyclopropenone (DPC). Patient blood was sampled pre-sensitization (week 0) and at 2, 6 and about 24 weeks after DPC sensitization. Blood for TCR sequencing was provided by twenty-nine alopecia patients at one to four time points (pre-sensitization, 2, 6 and 24 weeks).

Paper-wide results and their limitations: Repeated subsampling changed both the strength of the expansion versus patch-test correlation and the threshold at which that correlation became significant. Because every patient had alopecia, a presumed autoimmune disease, the patients' immune response might differ from that of healthy individuals. DPC sensitization did not change how many TCRs were above 1 in 1000 frequency, and no evidence was found of alterations in global repertoire structure. Patch test score correlated positively with the number of PT1 expanded TCRs, reaching significance at thresholds 8, 16 and 32 but not at 4. Compared with pre-sensitization or healthy control sets, expanded TCRs formed significantly more large CDR3 similarity clusters, which is consistent with antigen-driven responses.

CDR1 and CDR2 (SNHLY, FYNNEI) derive from the germline V gene. V and J lose 2 bases and 0 bases, and a span of 12 bases separates them. The CDR3 runs 16 residues from the cysteine to the phenylalanine. Of the read, only the CDR3 DNA is kept; its 48 bases are in frame from base 1. The library was built by means of RACE. Sequencing instrument: NextSeq 500. Library preparation attached unique molecular identifiers to individual cDNA molecules for quantitative, reproducible TCR counting. For every blood RNA sample, sequencing covered both the TCR alpha and TCR beta chains. As for the original processing: A median of roughly 99,000 TCRs per sample was observed, with a range of roughly 23,224 to 750,000. The Decombinator software suite was used to annotate V, J and CDR3 in the TCR reads. To make PS versus PT1 abundance plots, every sample was subsampled to the same number of TCRs (28,000). TCRs were defined as expanded if absent before sensitization and observed at least eight times at the 2-week time point. The public sequencing data were trimmed at Q25 with fastp and processed into clonotypes with MiXCR by TCRdb, which kept only in-frame beta chains. All rows with the same CDR3 protein become a single entry with the most common DNA and genes. Here the V and J calls rest on TCRdb's processing, not on the authors' analysis. The sample yields 95,000 or so distinct CDR3 sequences; about an eighth were counted once. The ten largest clones represent 3.2% of the sample.

The source is a woman aged 35 to 49 with alopecia areata. Some clones in this sample may be carry-over from other donors' samples. Sequencing used whole blood, obtained in connection with sensitization to the hapten diphenylcyclopropenone (DPC). The sequence joins TRBV2 to TRBJ2-3, with the D gene uncertain. CDR3 protein: CASSERTATSTDTQYF. The sequence in DNA is TGTGCCAGCAGTGAACGTACCGCGACTAGCACAGATACGCAGTATTTT.